This is a list of T cell receptor beta chains from one sample in a study of preoperative IRX-2 immunotherapy in early breast cancer. Repertoires were generated with immunoSEQ multiplex PCR, while TCRdb's copy carries only in-frame clones and drops some. The sample includes about 26,000 clones, nearly 90% of them seen just once. The specimen was collected from a patient treated with IRX-2 immunotherapy. These receptors originate from a human donor with breast cancer. Each CDR3 is given without its conserved first and last residue. Fields, in order: clone size, V gene, J gene, CDR3 protein. The size field is filled for only some rows; it gives once, few, many or a size class.

clone_size: .; v_call: TRBV5-4; j_call: TRBJ1-6; cdr3_aa: ASSSGQMSDSPLH
clone_size: .; v_call: TRBV25-1; j_call: TRBJ2-5; cdr3_aa: ASSEPAGGRVETQY
clone_size: .; v_call: TRBV7-9; j_call: TRBJ1-4; cdr3_aa: ASAEPQWVNEKLF
clone_size: .; v_call: TRBV5-4; j_call: TRBJ2-5; cdr3_aa: ASSLTGKETQY
clone_size: .; v_call: TRBV28; j_call: TRBJ2-5; cdr3_aa: ASSSGLAGGRSETQY
clone_size: .; v_call: TRBV18; j_call: TRBJ2-7; cdr3_aa: ASSPGTGGSGAAYEQY
clone_size: .; v_call: TRBV19; j_call: TRBJ2-3; cdr3_aa: ASSRGEGTASTDTQY
clone_size: .; v_call: TRBV5-1; j_call: TRBJ2-1; cdr3_aa: ASSLGTGAYNEQF
clone_size: once; v_call: TRBV18; j_call: TRBJ2-3; cdr3_aa: ASSPFSLDRGTDTQY
clone_size: .; v_call: TRBV5-1; j_call: TRBJ2-5; cdr3_aa: ASSQLAGGETQY
clone_size: .; v_call: TRBV7-6; j_call: TRBJ2-1; cdr3_aa: ASSFGLAGVTEQF
clone_size: .; v_call: TRBV19; j_call: TRBJ1-2; cdr3_aa: ASSVRGRDYGYT
clone_size: .; v_call: TRBV30; j_call: TRBJ2-5; cdr3_aa: AWEGSRETQY
clone_size: .; v_call: TRBV29-1; j_call: TRBJ2-7; cdr3_aa: SAQKDSYEQY
clone_size: .; v_call: TRBV27; j_call: TRBJ2-5; cdr3_aa: ASSWAGTLQETQY
clone_size: .; v_call: TRBV5-1; j_call: TRBJ2-7; cdr3_aa: ASSFGDRRAQY